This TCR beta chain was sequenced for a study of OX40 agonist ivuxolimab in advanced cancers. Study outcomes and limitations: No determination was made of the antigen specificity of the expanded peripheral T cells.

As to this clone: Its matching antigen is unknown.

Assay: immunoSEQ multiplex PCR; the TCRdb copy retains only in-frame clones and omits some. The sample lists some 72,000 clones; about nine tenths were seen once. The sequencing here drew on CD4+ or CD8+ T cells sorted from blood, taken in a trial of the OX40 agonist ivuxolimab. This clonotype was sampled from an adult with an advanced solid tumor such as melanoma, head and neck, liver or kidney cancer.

In DNA, the CDR3 is TGCGCCAGCAGCTTGGAGCTCCAAGAGACCCAGTACTTC. Its translation: CASSLELQETQYF. This chain links TRBV5-1 with TRBJ2-5; no clear D. The CDR3 loop spans 13 amino acids. Looked up from germline, CDR1 is SGHRS and CDR2 is YFSETQ. V lost 0 bases and J 1 base, leaving 4 bases between the germline ends.